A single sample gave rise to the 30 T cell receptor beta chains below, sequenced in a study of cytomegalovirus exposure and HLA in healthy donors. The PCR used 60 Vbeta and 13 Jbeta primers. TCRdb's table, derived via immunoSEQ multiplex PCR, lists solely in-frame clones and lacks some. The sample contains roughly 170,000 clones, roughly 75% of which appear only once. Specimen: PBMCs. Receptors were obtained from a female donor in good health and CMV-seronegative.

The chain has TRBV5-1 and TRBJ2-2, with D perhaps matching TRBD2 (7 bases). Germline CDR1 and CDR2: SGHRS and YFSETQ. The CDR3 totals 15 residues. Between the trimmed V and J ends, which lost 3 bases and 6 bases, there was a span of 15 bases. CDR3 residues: CASSSGEGGAGELFF. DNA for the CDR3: TGCGCCAGCAGCTCCGGCGAGGGGGGGGCCGGGGAGCTGTTTTTT.

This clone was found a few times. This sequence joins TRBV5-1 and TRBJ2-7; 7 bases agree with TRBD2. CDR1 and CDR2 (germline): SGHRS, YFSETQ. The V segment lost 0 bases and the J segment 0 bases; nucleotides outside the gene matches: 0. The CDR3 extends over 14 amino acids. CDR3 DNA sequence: TGCGCCAGCAGCTTGGGCGGGAGCTCCTACGAGCAGTACTTC. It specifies CASSLGGSSYEQYF.

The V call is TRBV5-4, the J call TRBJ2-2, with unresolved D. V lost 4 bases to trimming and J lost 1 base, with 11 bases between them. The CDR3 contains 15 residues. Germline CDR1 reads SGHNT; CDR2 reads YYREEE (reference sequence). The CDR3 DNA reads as TGTGCCAGCAGCCCCAACAGCCAGAACACCGGGGAGCTGTTTTTT. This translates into CASSPNSQNTGELFF.

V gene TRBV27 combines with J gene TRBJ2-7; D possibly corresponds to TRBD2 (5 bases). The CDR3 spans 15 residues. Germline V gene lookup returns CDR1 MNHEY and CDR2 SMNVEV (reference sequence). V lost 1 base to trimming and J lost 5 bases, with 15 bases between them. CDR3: CASSLWPTSPHEQYF. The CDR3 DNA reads TGTGCCAGCAGTTTATGGCCTACTAGTCCCCACGAGCAGTACTTC.

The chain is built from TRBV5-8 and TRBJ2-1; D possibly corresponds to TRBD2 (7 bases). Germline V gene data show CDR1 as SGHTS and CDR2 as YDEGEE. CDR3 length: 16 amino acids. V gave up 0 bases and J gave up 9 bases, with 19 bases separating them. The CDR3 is CASSLVRGAHGGEQFF. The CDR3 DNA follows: TGTGCCAGCAGCTTGGTTCGGGGGGCCCATGGGGGTGAGCAGTTCTTC.

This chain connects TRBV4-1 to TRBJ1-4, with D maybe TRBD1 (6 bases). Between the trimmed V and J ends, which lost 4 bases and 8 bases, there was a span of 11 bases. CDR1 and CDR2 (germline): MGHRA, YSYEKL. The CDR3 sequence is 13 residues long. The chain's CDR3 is CASSRTVSEKLFF. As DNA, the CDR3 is TGCGCCAGCAGCCGGACAGTATCCGAAAAACTGTTTTTT.

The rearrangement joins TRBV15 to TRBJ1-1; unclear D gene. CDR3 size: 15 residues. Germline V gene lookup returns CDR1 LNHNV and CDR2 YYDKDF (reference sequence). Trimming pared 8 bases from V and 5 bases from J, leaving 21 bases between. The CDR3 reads CATASRALLLTEAFF. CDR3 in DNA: TGTGCCACCGCGTCGAGGGCCCTTCTCTTGACTGAAGCTTTCTTT.

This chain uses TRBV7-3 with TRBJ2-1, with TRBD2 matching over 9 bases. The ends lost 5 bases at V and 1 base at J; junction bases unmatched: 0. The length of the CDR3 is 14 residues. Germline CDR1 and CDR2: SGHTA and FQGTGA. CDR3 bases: TGTGCCAGCAGCCTAGCGGGGTCCTACAATGAGCAGTTCTTC. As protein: CASSLAGSYNEQFF.

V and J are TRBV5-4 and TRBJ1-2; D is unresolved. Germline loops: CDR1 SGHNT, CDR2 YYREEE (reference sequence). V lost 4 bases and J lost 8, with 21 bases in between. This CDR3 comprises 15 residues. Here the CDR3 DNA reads TGTGCCAGCAGCCGGCTGGGGTCTGGCCCTAGCGGCTACACCTTC. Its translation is CASSRLGSGPSGYTF.

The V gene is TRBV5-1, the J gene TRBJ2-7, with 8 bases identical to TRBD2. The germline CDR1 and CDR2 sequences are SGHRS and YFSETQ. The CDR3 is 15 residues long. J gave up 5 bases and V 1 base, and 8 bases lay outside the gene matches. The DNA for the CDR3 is TGCGCCAGCAGCTTGAGGGGACTAGGGGCCCACGAGCAGTACTTC. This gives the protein CASSLRGLGAHEQYF.

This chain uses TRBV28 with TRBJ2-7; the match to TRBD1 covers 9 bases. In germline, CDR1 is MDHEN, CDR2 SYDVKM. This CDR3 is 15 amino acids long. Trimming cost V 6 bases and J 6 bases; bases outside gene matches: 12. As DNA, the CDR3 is TGTGCCAGCAGGGGTTGGACGGGACAGGGCGTCGAGCAGTACTTC. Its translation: CASRGWTGQGVEQYF.

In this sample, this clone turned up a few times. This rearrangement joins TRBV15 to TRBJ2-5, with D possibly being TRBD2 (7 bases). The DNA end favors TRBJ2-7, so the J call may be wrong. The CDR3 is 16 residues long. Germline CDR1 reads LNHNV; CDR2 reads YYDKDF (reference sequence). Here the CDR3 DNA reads TGTGCCACCAGCAGAGGACTAGGGGGGGCCTCCTACGAGCAGTACTTC. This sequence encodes CATSRGLGGASYEQYF.

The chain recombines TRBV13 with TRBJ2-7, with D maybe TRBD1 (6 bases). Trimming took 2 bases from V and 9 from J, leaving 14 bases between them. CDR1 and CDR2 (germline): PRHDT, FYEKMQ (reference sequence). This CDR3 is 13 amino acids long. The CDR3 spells CASSLSRRGGQYF. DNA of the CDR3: TGTGCCAGCAGCTTAAGCCGCCGAGGGGGGCAGTACTTC.

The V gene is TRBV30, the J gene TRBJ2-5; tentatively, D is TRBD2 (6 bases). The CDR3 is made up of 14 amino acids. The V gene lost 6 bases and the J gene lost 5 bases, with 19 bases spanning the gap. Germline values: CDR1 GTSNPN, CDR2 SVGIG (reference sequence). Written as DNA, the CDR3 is TGTGCCTGCGACCCCGGACGGGGGACCGAGACCCAGTACTTC. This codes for CACDPGRGTETQYF.

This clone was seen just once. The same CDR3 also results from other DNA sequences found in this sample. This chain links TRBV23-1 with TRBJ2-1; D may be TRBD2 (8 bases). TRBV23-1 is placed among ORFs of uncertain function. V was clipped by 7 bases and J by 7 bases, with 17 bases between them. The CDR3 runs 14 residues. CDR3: CASIPGQRGNEQFF. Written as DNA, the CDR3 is TGCGCCAGCATCCCGGGACAGCGGGGGAATGAGCAGTTCTTC.

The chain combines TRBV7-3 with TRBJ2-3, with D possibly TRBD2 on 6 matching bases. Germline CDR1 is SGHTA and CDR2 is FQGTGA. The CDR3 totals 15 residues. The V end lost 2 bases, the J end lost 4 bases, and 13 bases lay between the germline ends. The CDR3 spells CASSLVGSGADTQYF. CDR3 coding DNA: TGTGCCAGCAGCTTAGTGGGCTCGGGGGCAGATACGCAGTATTTT.

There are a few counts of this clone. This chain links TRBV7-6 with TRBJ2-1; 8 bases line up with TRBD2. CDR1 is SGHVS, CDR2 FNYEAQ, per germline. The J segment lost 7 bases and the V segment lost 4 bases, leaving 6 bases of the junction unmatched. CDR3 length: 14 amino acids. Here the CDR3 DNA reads TGTGCCAGCAGCTCCGGGGGGGGGAGGAATGAGCAGTTCTTC. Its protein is CASSSGGGRNEQFF.

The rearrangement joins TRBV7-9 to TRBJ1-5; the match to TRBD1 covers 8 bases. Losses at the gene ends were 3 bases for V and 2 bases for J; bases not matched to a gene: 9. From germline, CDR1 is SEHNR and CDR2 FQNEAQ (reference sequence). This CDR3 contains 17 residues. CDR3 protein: CASSLGAGGRGNQPQHF. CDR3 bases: TGTGCCAGCAGCTTGGGGGCAGGGGGCAGAGGCAATCAGCCCCAGCATTTT.

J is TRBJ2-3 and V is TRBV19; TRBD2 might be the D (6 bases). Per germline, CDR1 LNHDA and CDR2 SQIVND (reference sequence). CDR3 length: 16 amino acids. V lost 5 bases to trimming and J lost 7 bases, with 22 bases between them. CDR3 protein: CASSLVGGVVRNTQYF. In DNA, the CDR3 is TGTGCCAGTAGTTTAGTGGGGGGAGTCGTCAGGAATACGCAGTATTTT.

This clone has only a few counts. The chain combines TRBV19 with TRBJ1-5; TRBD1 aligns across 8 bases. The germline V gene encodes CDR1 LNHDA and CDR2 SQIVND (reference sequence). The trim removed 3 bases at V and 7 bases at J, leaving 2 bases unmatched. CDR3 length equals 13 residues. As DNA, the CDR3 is TGTGCCAGTAGTATCCAGGGGGCCCAGCCCCAGCATTTT. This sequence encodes CASSIQGAQPQHF.

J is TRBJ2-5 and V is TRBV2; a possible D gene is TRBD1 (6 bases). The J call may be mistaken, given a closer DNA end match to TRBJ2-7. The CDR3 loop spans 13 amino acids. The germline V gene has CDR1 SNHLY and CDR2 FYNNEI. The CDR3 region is CASSGGQGGEQYF. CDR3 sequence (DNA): TGTGCCAGCAGTGGGGGGCAGGGCGGCGAGCAGTACTTC.

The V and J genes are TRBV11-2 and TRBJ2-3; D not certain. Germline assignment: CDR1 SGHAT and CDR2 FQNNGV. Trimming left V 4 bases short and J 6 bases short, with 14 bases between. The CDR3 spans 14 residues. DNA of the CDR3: TGTGCCAGCAGCTCCCGCAGTCTCCACGATACGCAGTATTTT. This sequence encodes CASSSRSLHDTQYF.

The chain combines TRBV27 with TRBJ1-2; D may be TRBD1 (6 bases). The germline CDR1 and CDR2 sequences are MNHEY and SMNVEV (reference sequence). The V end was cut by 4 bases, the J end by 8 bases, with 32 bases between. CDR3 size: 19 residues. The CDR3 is CASSSPTLQGWRPLVGYTF. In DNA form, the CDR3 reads TGTGCCAGCAGTTCCCCGACCTTACAGGGCTGGAGACCCCTCGTAGGCTACACCTTC.

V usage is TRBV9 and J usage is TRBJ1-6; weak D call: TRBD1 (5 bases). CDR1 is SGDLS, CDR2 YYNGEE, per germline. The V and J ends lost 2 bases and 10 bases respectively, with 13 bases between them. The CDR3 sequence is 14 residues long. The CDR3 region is CASSVGRDRSPLHF. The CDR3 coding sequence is TGTGCCAGCAGCGTGGGCAGGGATCGATCACCCCTCCACTTT. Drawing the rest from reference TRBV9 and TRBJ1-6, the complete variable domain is DSGVTQTPKHLITATGQRVTLRCSPRSGDLSVYWYQQSLDQGLQFLIQYYNGEERAKGNILERFSAQQFPDLHSELNLSSLELGDSALYFCASSVGRDRSPLHFGNGTRLTVT.

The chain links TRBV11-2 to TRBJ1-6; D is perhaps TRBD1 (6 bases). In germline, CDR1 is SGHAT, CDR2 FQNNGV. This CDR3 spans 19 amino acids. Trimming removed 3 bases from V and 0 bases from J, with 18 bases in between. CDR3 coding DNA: TGTGCCAGCAGCTTCCGCAGGGGATCGTTTAGCTCCTATAATTCACCCCTCCACTTT. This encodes CASSFRRGSFSSYNSPLHF.

Written as DNA, the CDR3 is TGCGCCAGCAGTGAGTCTCGGGGAAAAGCTTTCTTT. This sequence encodes CASSESRGKAFF. The chain carries TRBV10-1 and TRBJ1-1; D uncertain. The CDR3 has 12 residues. V was clipped by 0 bases and J by 9 bases, with 8 bases between them. The germline V gene has CDR1 WNHNN and CDR2 SYGVQD (reference sequence).

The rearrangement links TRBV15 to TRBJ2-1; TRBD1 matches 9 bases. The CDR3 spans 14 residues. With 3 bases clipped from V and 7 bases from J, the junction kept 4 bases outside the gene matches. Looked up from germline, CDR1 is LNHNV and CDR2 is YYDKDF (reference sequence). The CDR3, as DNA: TGTGCCACCAGCAGGGGACAGGGTAGAAATGAGCAGTTCTTC. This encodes CATSRGQGRNEQFF.

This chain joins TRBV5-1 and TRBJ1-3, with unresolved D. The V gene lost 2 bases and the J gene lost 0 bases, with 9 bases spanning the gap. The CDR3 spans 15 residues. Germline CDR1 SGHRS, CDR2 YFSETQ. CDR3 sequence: CASSLAAYSGNTIYF. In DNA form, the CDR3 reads TGCGCCAGCAGCTTAGCGGCCTACTCTGGAAACACCATATATTTT.

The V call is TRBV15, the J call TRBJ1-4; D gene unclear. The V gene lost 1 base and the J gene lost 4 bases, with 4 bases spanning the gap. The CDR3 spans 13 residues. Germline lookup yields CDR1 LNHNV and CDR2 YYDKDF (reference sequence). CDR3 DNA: TGTGCCACCAGCAGAGGTCGTAATGAAAAACTGTTTTTT. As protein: CATSRGRNEKLFF.

CDR3 nucleotide sequence: TGTGCCAGTAGTATCCCAGGCCCCTACAATGAGCAGTTCTTC. Amino acids: CASSIPGPYNEQFF. This chain joins TRBV19 and TRBJ2-1, with D hard to call. The CDR3 covers 14 residues. The V gene's germline CDR1 is LNHDA and CDR2 SQIVND (reference sequence). Trimming cost V 3 bases and J 2 bases, with 8 bases left between them.